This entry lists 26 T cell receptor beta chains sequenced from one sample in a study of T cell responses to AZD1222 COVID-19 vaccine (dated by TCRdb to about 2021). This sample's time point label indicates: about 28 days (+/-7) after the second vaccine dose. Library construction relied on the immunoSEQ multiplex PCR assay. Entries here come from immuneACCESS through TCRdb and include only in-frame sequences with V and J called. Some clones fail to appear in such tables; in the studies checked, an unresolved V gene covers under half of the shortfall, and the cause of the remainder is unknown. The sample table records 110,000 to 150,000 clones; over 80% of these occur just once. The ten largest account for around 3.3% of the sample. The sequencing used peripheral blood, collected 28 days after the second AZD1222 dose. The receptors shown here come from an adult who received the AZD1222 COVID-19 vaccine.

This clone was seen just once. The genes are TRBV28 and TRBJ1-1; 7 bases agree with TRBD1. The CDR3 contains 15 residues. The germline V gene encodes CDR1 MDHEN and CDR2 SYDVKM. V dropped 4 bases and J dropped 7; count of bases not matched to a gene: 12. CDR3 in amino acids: CASSYVGGQTYEAFF. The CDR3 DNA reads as TGTGCCAGCAGTTACGTAGGGGGACAGACATATGAAGCTTTCTTT.

CDR3 region: CASTPAGGYNEQFF. DNA for the CDR3: TGTGCCAGCACCCCAGCGGGAGGTTACAATGAGCAGTTCTTC. The rearrangement joins TRBV6-5 to TRBJ2-1, with TRBD2 matching over 9 bases. Germline V gene lookup returns CDR1 MNHEY and CDR2 SVGAGI. Germline trimming cut 7 bases from V and 4 bases from J; bases unmatched to any gene: 5. The CDR3 runs to 14 residues.

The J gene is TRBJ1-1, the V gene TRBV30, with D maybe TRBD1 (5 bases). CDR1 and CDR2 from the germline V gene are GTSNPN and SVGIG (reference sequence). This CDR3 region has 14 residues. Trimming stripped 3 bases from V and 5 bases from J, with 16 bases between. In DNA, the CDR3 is TGTGCCTGGAGCCAGGGAAGGGGCGGGACTGAAGCTTTCTTT. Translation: CAWSQGRGGTEAFF.

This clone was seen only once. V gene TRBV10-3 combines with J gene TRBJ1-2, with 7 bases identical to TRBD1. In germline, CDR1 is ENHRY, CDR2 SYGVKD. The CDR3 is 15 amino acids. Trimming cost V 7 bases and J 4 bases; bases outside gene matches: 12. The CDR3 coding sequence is TGTGCCATCACTGGGCCCCCAACAGGGGCCTATGGCTACACCTTC. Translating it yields CAITGPPTGAYGYTF.

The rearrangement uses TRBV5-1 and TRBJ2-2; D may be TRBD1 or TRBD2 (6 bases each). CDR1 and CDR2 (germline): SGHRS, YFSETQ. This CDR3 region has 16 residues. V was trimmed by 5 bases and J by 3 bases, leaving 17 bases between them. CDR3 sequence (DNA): TGCGCCAGCAGGAAATCGGGGGCGTCGGACACCGGGGAGCTGTTTTTT. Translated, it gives CASRKSGASDTGELFF.

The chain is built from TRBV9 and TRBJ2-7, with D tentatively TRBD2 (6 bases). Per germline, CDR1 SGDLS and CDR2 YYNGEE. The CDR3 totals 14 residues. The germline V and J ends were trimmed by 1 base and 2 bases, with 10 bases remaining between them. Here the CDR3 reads CASSVIADPYEQYF. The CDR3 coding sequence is TGTGCCAGCAGCGTAATAGCGGACCCCTACGAGCAGTACTTC.

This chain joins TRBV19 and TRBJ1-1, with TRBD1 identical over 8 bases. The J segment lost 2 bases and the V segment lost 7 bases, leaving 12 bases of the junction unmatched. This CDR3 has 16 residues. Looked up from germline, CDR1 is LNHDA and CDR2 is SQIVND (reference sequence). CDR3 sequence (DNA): TGTGCCAGTAAAGCGCAGGGGGCAGAACGAAACACTGAAGCTTTCTTT. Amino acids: CASKAQGAERNTEAFF.

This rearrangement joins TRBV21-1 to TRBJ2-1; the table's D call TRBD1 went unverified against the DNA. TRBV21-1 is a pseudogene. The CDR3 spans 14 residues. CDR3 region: CASSKRTGDNEQFF. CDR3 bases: TGTGCCAGCAGCAAACGTACAGGCGACAATGAGCAGTTCTTC.

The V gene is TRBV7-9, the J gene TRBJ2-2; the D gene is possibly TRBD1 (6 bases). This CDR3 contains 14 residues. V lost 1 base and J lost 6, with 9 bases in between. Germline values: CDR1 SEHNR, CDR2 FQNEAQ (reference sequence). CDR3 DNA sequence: TGTGCCAGCAGCTTAGGGACAGTTCCCGGGGAGCTGTTTTTT. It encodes CASSLGTVPGELFF.

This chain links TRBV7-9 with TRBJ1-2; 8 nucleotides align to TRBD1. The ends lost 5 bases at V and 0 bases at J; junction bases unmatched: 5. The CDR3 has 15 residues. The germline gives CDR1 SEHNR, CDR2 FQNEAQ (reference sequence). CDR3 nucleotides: TGTGCCAGCAGCAACACAGGGGGGGCTAACTATGGCTACACCTTC. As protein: CASSNTGGANYGYTF.

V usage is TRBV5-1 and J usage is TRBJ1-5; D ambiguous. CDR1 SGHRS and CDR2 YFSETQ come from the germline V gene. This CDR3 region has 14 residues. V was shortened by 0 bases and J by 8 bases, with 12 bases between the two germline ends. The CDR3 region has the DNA TGCGCCAGCAGCTTGGGTCCGGATAAGGAGCCCCAGCATTTT. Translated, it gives CASSLGPDKEPQHF.

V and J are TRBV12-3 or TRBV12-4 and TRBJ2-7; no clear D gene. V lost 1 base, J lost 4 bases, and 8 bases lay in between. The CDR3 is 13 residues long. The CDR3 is CASSLVSRYEQYF. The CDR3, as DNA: TGTGCCAGCAGTTTAGTGTCCAGATACGAGCAGTACTTC.

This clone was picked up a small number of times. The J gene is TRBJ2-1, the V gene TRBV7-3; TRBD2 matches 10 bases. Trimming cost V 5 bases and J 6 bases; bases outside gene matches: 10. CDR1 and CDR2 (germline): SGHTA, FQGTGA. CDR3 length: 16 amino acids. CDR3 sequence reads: CASSPNPGLAFNEQFF. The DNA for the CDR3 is TGTGCCAGCAGCCCCAATCCGGGACTAGCGTTCAATGAGCAGTTCTTC.

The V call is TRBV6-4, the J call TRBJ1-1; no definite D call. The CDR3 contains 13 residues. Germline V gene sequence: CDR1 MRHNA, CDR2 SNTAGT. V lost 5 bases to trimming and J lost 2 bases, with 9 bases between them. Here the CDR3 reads CASSLQPNTEAFF. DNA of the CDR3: TGTGCCAGCAGTTTACAACCCAACACTGAAGCTTTCTTT.

CDR3 sequence reads: CASSQEADLETQYF. CDR3 nucleotides: TGCGCCAGCAGCCAAGAAGCAGATCTGGAGACCCAGTACTTC. The chain recombines TRBV4-1 with TRBJ2-5; D unclear. Germline V gene data show CDR1 as MGHRA and CDR2 as YSYEKL. This CDR3 is built from 14 residues. V was shortened by 0 bases and J by 5 bases, with 10 bases between the two germline ends.

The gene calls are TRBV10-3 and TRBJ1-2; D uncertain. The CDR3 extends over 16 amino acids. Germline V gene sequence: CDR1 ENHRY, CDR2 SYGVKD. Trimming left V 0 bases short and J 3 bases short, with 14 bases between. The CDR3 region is CAISESGWGFDYGYTF. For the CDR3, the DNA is TGTGCCATCAGTGAGTCTGGATGGGGTTTCGACTATGGCTACACCTTC.

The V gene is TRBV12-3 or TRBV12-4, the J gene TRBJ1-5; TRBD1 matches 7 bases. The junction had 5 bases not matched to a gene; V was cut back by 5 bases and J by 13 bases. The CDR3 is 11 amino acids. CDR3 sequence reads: CASSARDSQHF. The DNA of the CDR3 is TGTGCCAGCAGTGCCCGGGACAGTCAGCATTTT.

The CDR3 region is CASSTSSGAYNEQFF. The DNA of the CDR3 is TGTGCCAGCAGTACCTCTAGCGGCGCCTACAATGAGCAGTTCTTC. This chain connects TRBV6-5 to TRBJ2-1; 7 bases are shared with TRBD2. The junction had 6 bases not matched to a gene; V was cut back by 5 bases and J by 2 bases. Germline V gives CDR1 MNHEY, CDR2 SVGAGI. The CDR3 is 15 amino acids.

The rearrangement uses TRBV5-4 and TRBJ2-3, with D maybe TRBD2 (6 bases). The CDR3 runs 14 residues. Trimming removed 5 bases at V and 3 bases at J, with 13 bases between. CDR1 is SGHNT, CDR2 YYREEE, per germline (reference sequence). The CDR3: CASSRIGGTDTQYF. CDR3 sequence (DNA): TGTGCCAGCAGTCGGATCGGAGGGACAGATACGCAGTATTTT.

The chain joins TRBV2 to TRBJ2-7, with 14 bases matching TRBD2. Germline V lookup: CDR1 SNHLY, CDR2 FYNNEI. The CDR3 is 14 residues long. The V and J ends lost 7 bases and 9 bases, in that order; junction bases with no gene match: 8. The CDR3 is CASTPGLAGASQYF. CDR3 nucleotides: TGTGCCAGCACCCCGGGACTAGCGGGAGCTTCGCAGTACTTC.

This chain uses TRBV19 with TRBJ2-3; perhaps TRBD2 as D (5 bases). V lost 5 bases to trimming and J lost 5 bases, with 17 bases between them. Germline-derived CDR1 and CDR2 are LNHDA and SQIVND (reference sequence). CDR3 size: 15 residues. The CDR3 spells CASSRNRMAGDTQYF. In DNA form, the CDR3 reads TGTGCCAGTAGTCGGAACAGAATGGCGGGAGATACGCAGTATTTT.

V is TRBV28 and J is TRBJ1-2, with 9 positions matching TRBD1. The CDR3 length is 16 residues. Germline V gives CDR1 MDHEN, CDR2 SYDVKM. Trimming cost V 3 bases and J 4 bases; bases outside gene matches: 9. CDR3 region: CASSFGGQGRFYGYTF. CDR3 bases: TGTGCCAGCAGTTTTGGGGGACAGGGACGGTTCTATGGCTACACCTTC.

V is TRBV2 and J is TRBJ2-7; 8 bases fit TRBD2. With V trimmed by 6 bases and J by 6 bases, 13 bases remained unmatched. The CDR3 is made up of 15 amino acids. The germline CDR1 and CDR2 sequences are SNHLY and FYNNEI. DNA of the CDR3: TGTGCCAGCAGGCGCTCTAGCGGGCGAAAAGGCGAGCAGTACTTC. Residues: CASRRSSGRKGEQYF. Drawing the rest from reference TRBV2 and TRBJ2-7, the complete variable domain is EPEVTQTPSHQVTQMGQEVILRCVPISNHLYFYWYRQILGQKVEFLVSFYNNEISEKSEIFDDQFSVERPDGSNFTLKIRSTKLEDSAMYFCASRRSSGRKGEQYFGPGTRLTVT.

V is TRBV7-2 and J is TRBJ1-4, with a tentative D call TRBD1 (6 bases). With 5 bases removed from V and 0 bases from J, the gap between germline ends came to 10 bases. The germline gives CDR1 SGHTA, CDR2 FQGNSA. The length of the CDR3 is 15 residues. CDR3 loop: CASSPRTATNEKLFF. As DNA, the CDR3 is TGTGCCAGCAGCCCCCGGACAGCAACTAATGAAAAACTGTTTTTT.

The CDR3 spells CASSEGSNQPQHF. The CDR3 DNA reads as TGTGCCAGCAGTGAAGGTAGCAATCAGCCCCAGCATTTT. This rearrangement joins TRBV2 to TRBJ1-5; D ambiguous. The germline gives CDR1 SNHLY, CDR2 FYNNEI. The CDR3 contains 13 residues. Deletions cut 1 base from V and 0 bases from J, with 1 base between.

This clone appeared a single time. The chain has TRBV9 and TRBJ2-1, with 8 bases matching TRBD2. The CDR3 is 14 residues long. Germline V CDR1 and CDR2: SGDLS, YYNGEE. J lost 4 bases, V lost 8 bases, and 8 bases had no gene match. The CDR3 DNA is TGTGCCAGTAGTGGGGGCGGGAGGTACAATGAGCAGTTCTTC. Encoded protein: CASSGGGRYNEQFF.